What follows are 16 T cell receptor beta chains derived from one specimen sequenced in a study of T cells after somatic rescue of genetic block. Generated by immunoSEQ multiplex PCR, the TCRdb table keeps only in-frame clones and is missing some. The top ten clones hold under 4% of a sample with 70,000 or so clones, approximately 90% of them seen once. The sequenced sample was peripheral blood mononuclear cells (PBMCs). The source of these receptors is a man aged 40-50 years.

The chain couples TRBV6-5 to TRBJ1-5, with 9 nucleotides matching TRBD1. V trimming: 0 bases; J trimming: 4 bases; junction bases outside the gene matches: 4. CDR3 length: 16 amino acids. In germline, CDR1 is MNHEY, CDR2 SVGAGI. DNA of the CDR3: TGTGCCAGCAGTTACTCGCGGACAGGGGTAAATCAGCCCCAGCATTTT. This translates into CASSYSRTGVNQPQHF.

This clone was counted once. The chain recombines TRBV9 with TRBJ1-1, with TRBD1 as a possible D gene (5 bases). Germline values: CDR1 SGDLS, CDR2 YYNGEE. The CDR3 has 13 residues. V gave up 2 bases and J gave up 3 bases, with 8 bases separating them. CDR3 sequence (DNA): TGTGCCAGCAGCGTCGGGGGGGACACTGAAGCTTTCTTT. Its protein product is CASSVGGDTEAFF.

J is TRBJ2-5 and V is TRBV9, with TRBD1 matching 7 bases. Germline CDR1 is SGDLS and CDR2 is YYNGEE. V lost 0 bases, J lost 4 bases, and 3 bases stayed unmatched. The CDR3 spans 14 residues. The CDR3, as DNA: TGTGCCAGCAGCGTAGGAGGGGGCAGAGAGACCCAGTACTTC. Residues: CASSVGGGRETQYF.

The sample holds one count of this clone. The chain carries TRBV5-8 and TRBJ1-3; D is unresolved. There are 15 residues in the CDR3. Per germline, CDR1 SGHTS and CDR2 YDEGEE. The V end lost 6 bases, the J end lost 2 bases, and 15 bases lay between the germline ends. The CDR3 is CASKDAAGTGNTIYF. The CDR3 DNA reads TGTGCCAGCAAGGACGCGGCGGGGACTGGAAACACCATATATTTT.

This chain connects TRBV19 to TRBJ1-2, with D unclear. V shed 5 bases and J shed 5 bases, with 15 bases lying between them. Per germline, CDR1 LNHDA and CDR2 SQIVND (reference sequence). The CDR3 runs 14 residues. The DNA for the CDR3 is TGTGCCAGTAGTGACGAAGGTAGTGGATATGGCTACACCTTC. Translation: CASSDEGSGYGYTF.

The genes are TRBV9 and TRBJ1-2, with a weak D call TRBD1 (5 bases). The CDR3 has 16 amino acids. Germline values: CDR1 SGDLS, CDR2 YYNGEE. Trimming took off 4 bases at V and 0 bases at J, with 16 bases between the two ends. The CDR3 DNA sequence: TGTGCCAGCAGCCCCCTGGGGGAGACAGCTAACTATGGCTACACCTTC. It yields the protein CASSPLGETANYGYTF.

This chain uses TRBV6-6 with TRBJ1-1; 8 bases are a match to TRBD1. The germline V gene has CDR1 MNHNY and CDR2 SVGAGI (reference sequence). This CDR3 is built from 14 residues. The V and J ends lost 6 bases and 9 bases, in that order; junction bases with no gene match: 12. As DNA, the CDR3 is TGTGCCAGCAGACCAACAGGGGGGGATTATAAAGCTTTCTTT. Its protein is CASRPTGGDYKAFF.

The chain employs TRBV5-6 and TRBJ1-1, with D maybe TRBD1 (6 bases). Deletions cut 2 bases from V and 6 bases from J, with 14 bases between. The V gene's germline CDR1 is SGHDT and CDR2 YYEEEE. The CDR3 sequence is 14 residues long. The CDR3 region has the DNA TGTGCCAGCAGCTTAGGGGGTGGTGTTGCTGAAGCTTTCTTT. Amino acids: CASSLGGGVAEAFF.

The CDR3 spells CASSTGKRNTGELFF. DNA of the CDR3: TGCGCCAGCAGCACGGGGAAGCGGAACACCGGGGAGCTGTTTTTT. The chain combines TRBV5-1 with TRBJ2-2; tentative D call: TRBD2 (5 bases). Germline lookup yields CDR1 SGHRS and CDR2 YFSETQ. The V and J ends lost 4 bases and 1 base respectively, with 11 bases between them. The CDR3 is 15 amino acids.

The genes are TRBV10-3 and TRBJ2-1; no firm D call. Trimming left V 1 base short and J 7 bases short, with 8 bases between. The CDR3 totals 13 residues. CDR1 ENHRY and CDR2 SYGVKD come from the germline V gene. The DNA for the CDR3 is TGTGCCATCAGTGAGTTTATCGGGAATGAGCAGTTCTTC. Residues: CAISEFIGNEQFF.

This sequence joins TRBV6-1 and TRBJ2-5, with TRBD1 matching over 8 bases. The J call may be incorrect, as the DNA end agrees better with TRBJ2-7. Germline V gene data show CDR1 as MNHNS and CDR2 as SASEGT. There are 15 residues in the CDR3. CDR3 residues: CASSEAGTGPYEQYF. For the CDR3, the DNA is TGTGCCAGCAGTGAAGCCGGGACAGGACCCTACGAGCAGTACTTC.

The rearrangement links TRBV10-2 to TRBJ2-5; no clear D gene. This CDR3 spans 14 amino acids. Germline V gene data show CDR1 as WSHSY and CDR2 as SAAADI. Trimming pared 4 bases from V and 2 bases from J, leaving 11 bases between. CDR3: CASSGFPGQETQYF. CDR3 sequence (DNA): TGCGCCAGCAGTGGGTTTCCTGGGCAAGAGACCCAGTACTTC.

The chain carries TRBV2 and TRBJ2-2; D is uncertain. The CDR3 consists of 13 residues. Germline V lookup: CDR1 SNHLY, CDR2 FYNNEI. V was pared by 2 bases and J by 11 bases, with 12 bases between. CDR3 coding DNA: TGTGCCAGCAGTGAAATCGGTGGGCTTGAGCTGTTTTTT. It yields the protein CASSEIGGLELFF.

This clone was recorded only once. For the CDR3, the DNA is TGTGCCAGCAGCCCCCGGGGTAGCGGGAGCGGAGAGACCCAGTACTTC. Its protein product is CASSPRGSGSGETQYF. J is TRBJ2-5 and V is TRBV9; 9 positions agree with TRBD2. Germline V gives CDR1 SGDLS, CDR2 YYNGEE. Losses at the gene ends were 4 bases for V and 4 bases for J; bases not matched to a gene: 11. The CDR3 length is 16 residues.

CDR3 protein: CASSPAAHEQFF. The CDR3 DNA reads as TGTGCCAGCAGCCCAGCCGCTCATGAGCAGTTCTTC. The chain recombines TRBV7-9 with TRBJ2-1; no clear D. The CDR3 spans 12 residues. Germline V gives CDR1 SEHNR, CDR2 FQNEAQ (reference sequence). With 5 bases removed from V and 8 bases from J, the gap between germline ends came to 10 bases. Full variable domain (missing parts from reference TRBV7-9 and TRBJ2-1): DTGVSQNPRHKITKRGQNVTFRCDPISEHNRLYWYRQTLGQGPEFLTYFQNEAQLEKSRLLSDRFSAERPKGSFSTLEIQRTEQGDSAMYLCASSPAAHEQFFGPGTRLTVL.

V gene TRBV30 combines with J gene TRBJ2-1; D is unclear. Deletions cut 1 base from V and 5 bases from J, with 3 bases between. The CDR3 runs to 11 residues. From germline, CDR1 is GTSNPN and CDR2 SVGIG (reference sequence). In DNA, the CDR3 is TGTGCCTGGAGTGAAAACAATGAGCAGTTCTTC. This translates into CAWSENNEQFF.